The T cell receptor (beta chain) described here comes from a study of blood T cell repertoires in COVID-19. In the study overall: There were acute and convalescent COVID-19 samples, and they came from the United States, Italy and Spain.

V shed 5 bases and J 6 bases; nucleotides not matched to a gene: 6. The CDR3 is 16 residues long. CDR1 SGHNT and CDR2 YENEEA come from the germline V gene. Measured with immunoSEQ multiplex PCR; TCRdb has only the in-frame clones, and not every one. The sample lists 20,000 to 30,000 clones, roughly 92% occurring once. This sequence was found in a human donor in a cohort sampled during active COVID-19. The V and J genes are TRBV11-3 and TRBJ2-1; TRBD2 matches at 14 bases. Material for sequencing was peripheral blood. CDR3 loop: CASSPQTSGRVNEQFF. CDR3 DNA: TGTGCCAGCAGCCCCCAGACTAGCGGGAGGGTCAATGAGCAGTTCTTC.